This T cell receptor beta chain was recorded in a study of regulatory T cells in long-lasting Graves disease. This clonotype was found many times. Documented time point: newly diagnosed GD, antithyroid drugs for less than 3 months. Making the TCR library involved RNA that had been extracted from PBMCs. Arm-PCR with iRepertoire HTBI primers amplified the CDR3 regions for these TCR beta libraries. Using its own MiXCR run on the multiplex PCR reads, TCRdb lists one record per CDR3 protein. The data show about 560,000 distinct CDR3 sequences, roughly 15% seen once. Germline loops: CDR1 KGHSH, CDR2 LQKENI. Trimming stripped 4 bases from V and 3 bases from J, with 9 bases between. CDR3 length: 14 residues. Separately, the same data were catalogued under a study of T cells in Graves' hyperthyroidism and ophthalmopathy. That work contributes: Hyperthyroidism was newly diagnosed in patients aged 18 to 65 (duration under 2 months). HTBI primers were employed in a first-round RT-PCR of the TCR CDR3. The model predicted ophthalmopathy a median approximately 6.3 months before onset.

The sequence was obtained from a man between 18 and 29 years old with Graves disease. The source was peripheral blood mononuclear cells (PBMCs), collected at new diagnosis, from a patient treated with antithyroid drugs. The chain recombines TRBV18 with TRBJ1-4; D is undetermined. For the CDR3, the DNA is TGTGCCAGCTCACGCGGGGATTCTAATGAAAAACTGTTTTTT. This encodes CASSRGDSNEKLFF.